These T cell receptor beta chains were read from a single sample in a study of identical twins. MiXCR, run by TCRdb on the 5' RACE reads, gives a single entry per CDR3 protein. This table holds hundreds of thousands of distinct CDR3 sequences, over 8.5% found once. Separately, the same data were catalogued under a study of yellow fever vaccine responses in identical twins.

The specimen was PBMCs. These receptors were taken from a woman under 30 in good health. Both conserved end residues are part of each CDR3. D genes are given only for firm matches. Clone size is stated in some rows and not others, as once, few, many or a class when expanded.

j_call: TRBJ2-3
v_call: TRBV28
d_call: -
clone_size: -
cdr3_aa: CASSPWASTSTDTQYF
cdr3_nt: TGTGCCAGCAGCCCCTGGGCCTCTACTAGCACAGATACGCAGTATTTT

j_call: TRBJ2-3
v_call: TRBV4-2
d_call: TRBD2
clone_size: many
cdr3_aa: CASSQEGSQRGKDTQYF
cdr3_nt: TGTGCCAGCAGCCAAGAAGGCTCCCAGCGGGGGAAAGATACGCAGTATTTT

j_call: TRBJ2-3
v_call: TRBV7-2
d_call: -
clone_size: many
cdr3_aa: CASGGTWTTITDTQYF
cdr3_nt: TGTGCCAGCGGGGGGACGTGGACTACCATCACAGATACGCAGTATTTT

j_call: TRBJ1-6
v_call: TRBV6-5
d_call: TRBD1
clone_size: few
cdr3_aa: CASSLAGQVLSPLHF
cdr3_nt: TGTGCCAGCAGTTTAGCAGGACAGGTTCTTTCACCCCTCCACTTT

j_call: TRBJ2-2
v_call: TRBV19
d_call: -
clone_size: few
cdr3_aa: CASSPNPRDTGELFF
cdr3_nt: TGTGCCAGTAGTCCCAATCCCAGGGATACCGGGGAGCTGTTTTTT

j_call: TRBJ2-5
v_call: TRBV27
d_call: -
clone_size: -
cdr3_aa: CASTGGEQETQYF
cdr3_nt: TGTGCCAGCACCGGAGGGGAGCAAGAGACCCAGTACTTC

j_call: TRBJ2-3
v_call: TRBV24-1
d_call: -
clone_size: -
cdr3_aa: CATSDRTPGMFLTDTQYF
cdr3_nt: TGTGCCACCAGTGACCGAACCCCGGGAATGTTTTTAACAGATACGCAGTATTTT

j_call: TRBJ2-7
v_call: TRBV19
d_call: -
clone_size: few
cdr3_aa: CASTPPGAYEQYF
cdr3_nt: TGTGCCAGTACCCCACCCGGGGCCTACGAGCAGTACTTC

j_call: TRBJ2-7
v_call: TRBV7-2
d_call: -
clone_size: -
cdr3_aa: CASSLVSRAGVDGEQYF
cdr3_nt: TGTGCCAGCAGCTTAGTCTCACGGGCAGGGGTTGATGGCGAGCAGTACTTC

j_call: TRBJ2-1
v_call: TRBV28
d_call: -
clone_size: few
cdr3_aa: CASSLSRLGALSYNEQFF
cdr3_nt: TGTGCCAGCAGTTTATCCCGACTCGGGGCACTCTCCTACAATGAGCAGTTCTTC

j_call: TRBJ2-7
v_call: TRBV28
d_call: -
clone_size: -
cdr3_aa: CASSPPDNYEQYF
cdr3_nt: TGTGCCAGCAGTCCGCCGGACAACTACGAGCAGTACTTC

j_call: TRBJ2-7
v_call: TRBV6-2/TRBV6-3
d_call: -
clone_size: -
cdr3_aa: CASSSDSPREQYF
cdr3_nt: TGTGCCAGCAGTTCAGACTCTCCTCGGGAGCAGTACTTC

j_call: TRBJ2-2
v_call: TRBV7-3
d_call: -
clone_size: -
cdr3_aa: CASSFGINTGELFF
cdr3_nt: TGTGCCAGCAGCTTTGGGATAAACACCGGGGAGCTGTTTTTT

j_call: TRBJ1-1
v_call: TRBV10-3
d_call: TRBD1
clone_size: -
cdr3_aa: CAISEGGYTEAFF
cdr3_nt: TGTGCCATCAGTGAAGGGGGCTACACTGAAGCTTTCTTT

j_call: TRBJ1-1
v_call: TRBV6-1
d_call: -
clone_size: many
cdr3_aa: CASSRTGLVTEAFF
cdr3_nt: TGTGCCAGCAGCCGAACAGGGTTGGTCACTGAAGCTTTCTTT

j_call: TRBJ1-2
v_call: TRBV7-9
d_call: TRBD1
clone_size: -
cdr3_aa: CASSAQGVPIYGYTF
cdr3_nt: TGTGCCAGCAGCGCACAGGGGGTTCCGATCTATGGCTACACCTTC

j_call: TRBJ2-1
v_call: TRBV4-3
d_call: TRBD2
clone_size: -
cdr3_aa: CASSQEVPIAGGIYNEQFF
cdr3_nt: TGCGCCAGCAGCCAAGAGGTCCCGATTGCGGGAGGGATCTACAATGAGCAGTTCTTC

j_call: TRBJ2-3
v_call: TRBV12-3/TRBV12-4
d_call: TRBD2
clone_size: many
cdr3_aa: CASSLRLAGTSTDTQYF
cdr3_nt: TGTGCCAGCAGTTTAAGACTAGCGGGAACTAGCACAGATACGCAGTATTTT

j_call: TRBJ2-2
v_call: TRBV12-3/TRBV12-4
d_call: -
clone_size: -
cdr3_aa: CASTRGSGELFF
cdr3_nt: TGTGCCAGCACCCGGGGCTCCGGGGAGCTGTTTTTT

j_call: TRBJ1-4
v_call: TRBV7-2
d_call: -
clone_size: few
cdr3_aa: CASSPRERGGKLFF
cdr3_nt: TGTGCCAGCAGCCCCCGGGAAAGAGGTGGAAAACTGTTTTTT

j_call: TRBJ2-7
v_call: TRBV20-1
d_call: TRBD2
clone_size: -
cdr3_aa: CSARDPRTSGSYEQYF
cdr3_nt: TGCAGTGCTAGAGATCCCCGGACTAGCGGGAGCTACGAGCAGTACTTC

j_call: TRBJ2-1
v_call: TRBV28
d_call: TRBD1
clone_size: few
cdr3_aa: CASSLLREGAYNEQFF
cdr3_nt: TGTGCCAGCAGTTTGTTGAGAGAGGGGGCTTACAATGAGCAGTTCTTC

j_call: TRBJ2-1
v_call: TRBV4-1
d_call: TRBD1
clone_size: few
cdr3_aa: CASSQESGTGFYNEQFF
cdr3_nt: TGCGCCAGCAGCCAAGAATCAGGGACAGGGTTCTACAATGAGCAGTTCTTC

j_call: TRBJ2-3
v_call: TRBV14
d_call: -
clone_size: many
cdr3_aa: CASSQDLLTDTQYF
cdr3_nt: TGTGCCAGCAGCCAAGATCTACTCACAGATACGCAGTATTTT

j_call: TRBJ1-5
v_call: TRBV6-2/TRBV6-3
d_call: TRBD1
clone_size: few
cdr3_aa: CATADRAYQPQHF
cdr3_nt: TGTGCCACCGCGGACAGGGCCTATCAGCCCCAGCATTTT

j_call: TRBJ2-7
v_call: TRBV5-1
d_call: -
clone_size: few
cdr3_aa: CASSWAGGGRYEQYF
cdr3_nt: TGCGCCAGCAGCTGGGCTGGGGGGGGCCGTTACGAGCAGTACTTC

j_call: TRBJ2-1
v_call: TRBV19
d_call: -
clone_size: few
cdr3_aa: CASSITQTYNEQFF
cdr3_nt: TGTGCCAGTAGTATAACCCAGACCTACAATGAGCAGTTCTTC

j_call: TRBJ2-2
v_call: TRBV7-6
d_call: TRBD1
clone_size: -
cdr3_aa: CATLNRDRVPGELFF
cdr3_nt: TGTGCCACCCTAAACCGGGACAGGGTGCCCGGGGAGCTGTTTTTT

j_call: TRBJ2-2
v_call: TRBV12-3/TRBV12-4
d_call: -
clone_size: -
cdr3_aa: CATRGGLVNTGELFF
cdr3_nt: TGTGCCACCAGAGGTGGTCTAGTCAACACCGGGGAGCTGTTTTTT

j_call: TRBJ2-7
v_call: TRBV6-5
d_call: TRBD1
clone_size: -
cdr3_aa: CASSYSITGGDEQYF
cdr3_nt: TGTGCCAGCAGTTACTCGATTACAGGGGGCGACGAGCAGTACTTC

j_call: TRBJ2-7
v_call: TRBV3-1
d_call: TRBD2
clone_size: few
cdr3_aa: CASSSSGLPDSYEQYF
cdr3_nt: TGTGCCAGCAGCTCCTCGGGACTACCCGACTCCTACGAGCAGTACTTC

j_call: TRBJ2-1
v_call: TRBV5-1
d_call: -
clone_size: many
cdr3_aa: CASSNEGGVHNEQFF
cdr3_nt: TGCGCCAGCAGCAATGAGGGAGGCGTCCACAATGAGCAGTTCTTC

j_call: TRBJ1-2
v_call: TRBV28
d_call: -
clone_size: -
cdr3_aa: CASRTGWGYTF
cdr3_nt: TGTGCCAGCAGAACAGGTTGGGGCTACACCTTC

j_call: TRBJ2-7
v_call: TRBV7-2
d_call: -
clone_size: -
cdr3_aa: CASSLGDRLTF
cdr3_nt: TGTGCCAGCAGCTTAGGCGATAGGCTCACCTTC

j_call: TRBJ2-7
v_call: TRBV6-5
d_call: TRBD1
clone_size: few
cdr3_aa: CASSYSTGTGGNEQYF
cdr3_nt: TGTGCCAGCAGTTACTCGACCGGGACAGGGGGCAACGAGCAGTACTTC

j_call: TRBJ2-3
v_call: TRBV6-5
d_call: -
clone_size: few
cdr3_aa: CASSYSSVSTDTQYF
cdr3_nt: TGTGCCAGCAGTTACTCGTCAGTTAGCACAGATACGCAGTATTTT

j_call: TRBJ2-7
v_call: TRBV24-1
d_call: -
clone_size: few
cdr3_aa: CATSYGGRGEQYF
cdr3_nt: TGTGCCACCAGTTACGGGGGTCGGGGCGAGCAGTACTTC

j_call: TRBJ2-1
v_call: TRBV20-1
d_call: TRBD2
clone_size: -
cdr3_aa: CRAIPGVREVPNEQFF
cdr3_nt: TGCAGAGCGATCCCGGGGGTGCGGGAGGTCCCCAATGAGCAGTTCTTC

j_call: TRBJ1-1
v_call: TRBV4-3
d_call: TRBD1
clone_size: many
cdr3_aa: CASSQEGSGGWENTEAFF
cdr3_nt: TGCGCCAGCAGCCAAGAGGGGTCAGGGGGCTGGGAAAACACTGAAGCTTTCTTT

j_call: TRBJ2-7
v_call: TRBV6-6
d_call: -
clone_size: many
cdr3_aa: CASASYEQYF
cdr3_nt: TGTGCCAGCGCCTCCTACGAGCAGTACTTC

j_call: TRBJ1-2
v_call: TRBV12-3/TRBV12-4
d_call: -
clone_size: many
cdr3_aa: CASSLNTNYGYTF
cdr3_nt: TGTGCCAGCAGTTTAAACACAAACTATGGCTACACCTTC

j_call: TRBJ2-1
v_call: TRBV5-1
d_call: TRBD1
clone_size: many
cdr3_aa: CASSPGLGQGVNEQFF
cdr3_nt: TGCGCCAGCAGCCCTGGATTGGGACAGGGGGTCAATGAGCAGTTCTTC

j_call: TRBJ1-6
v_call: TRBV29-1
d_call: -
clone_size: few
cdr3_aa: CSVARQKNSPLHF
cdr3_nt: TGCAGCGTTGCCAGGCAGAAGAATTCACCCCTCCACTTT

j_call: TRBJ1-2
v_call: TRBV11-2
d_call: TRBD1
clone_size: few
cdr3_aa: CASSPATGNYGYTF
cdr3_nt: TGTGCCAGCAGCCCCGCGACAGGGAACTATGGCTACACCTTC

j_call: TRBJ2-2
v_call: TRBV29-1
d_call: -
clone_size: few
cdr3_aa: CSVDQGPNTGELFF
cdr3_nt: TGCAGCGTTGACCAAGGTCCGAACACCGGGGAGCTGTTTTTT

j_call: TRBJ2-1
v_call: TRBV2
d_call: -
clone_size: many
cdr3_aa: CASSWGNYNEQFF
cdr3_nt: TGTGCCAGCAGTTGGGGGAACTACAATGAGCAGTTCTTC

j_call: TRBJ2-1
v_call: TRBV11-2
d_call: TRBD2
clone_size: many
cdr3_aa: CASSLVSANGGGEQFF
cdr3_nt: TGTGCCAGCAGCTTAGTATCCGCAAACGGGGGGGGTGAGCAGTTCTTC

j_call: TRBJ2-2
v_call: TRBV6-2/TRBV6-3
d_call: -
clone_size: many
cdr3_aa: CASSTDEGGGELFF
cdr3_nt: TGTGCCAGCAGTACGGACGAGGGAGGTGGGGAGCTGTTTTTT

j_call: TRBJ2-3
v_call: TRBV3-1
d_call: -
clone_size: many
cdr3_aa: CASSWNRGTDTQYF
cdr3_nt: TGTGCCAGCAGCTGGAACCGTGGCACAGATACGCAGTATTTT

j_call: TRBJ1-4
v_call: TRBV5-5
d_call: -
clone_size: -
cdr3_aa: CASSARSGVEKLFF
cdr3_nt: TGTGCCAGCAGCGCCCGATCGGGGGTTGAAAAACTGTTTTTT

j_call: TRBJ1-4
v_call: TRBV12-3/TRBV12-4
d_call: -
clone_size: few
cdr3_aa: CASTYTGYEMFF
cdr3_nt: TGTGCCAGCACCTATACAGGGTACGAGATGTTTTTT

j_call: TRBJ1-5
v_call: TRBV5-1
d_call: -
clone_size: many
cdr3_aa: CASSGPSHSNQPQHF
cdr3_nt: TGCGCCAGCAGCGGGCCAAGCCATAGCAATCAGCCCCAGCATTTT

j_call: TRBJ2-1
v_call: TRBV2
d_call: TRBD2
clone_size: many
cdr3_aa: CAGASGGADEQFF
cdr3_nt: TGTGCCGGAGCTAGCGGGGGGGCCGATGAGCAGTTCTTC